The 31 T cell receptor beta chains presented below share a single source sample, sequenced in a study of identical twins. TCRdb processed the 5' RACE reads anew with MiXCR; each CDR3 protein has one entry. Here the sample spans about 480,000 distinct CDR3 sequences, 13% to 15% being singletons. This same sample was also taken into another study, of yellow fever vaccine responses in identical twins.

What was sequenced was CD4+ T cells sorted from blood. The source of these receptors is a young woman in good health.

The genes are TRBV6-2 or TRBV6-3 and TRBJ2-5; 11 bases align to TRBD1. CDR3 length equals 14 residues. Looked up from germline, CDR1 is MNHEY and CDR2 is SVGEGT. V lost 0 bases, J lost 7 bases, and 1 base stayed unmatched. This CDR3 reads CASSYSGTGGTQYF. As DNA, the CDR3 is TGTGCCAGCAGTTACTCCGGGACAGGGGGGACCCAGTACTTC.

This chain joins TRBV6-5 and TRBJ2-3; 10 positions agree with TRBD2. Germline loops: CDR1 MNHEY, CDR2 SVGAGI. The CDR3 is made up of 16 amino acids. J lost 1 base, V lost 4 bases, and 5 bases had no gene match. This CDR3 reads CASSSQTSGRTDTQYF. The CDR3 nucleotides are TGTGCCAGCAGTTCCCAGACTAGCGGGCGCACAGATACGCAGTATTTT.

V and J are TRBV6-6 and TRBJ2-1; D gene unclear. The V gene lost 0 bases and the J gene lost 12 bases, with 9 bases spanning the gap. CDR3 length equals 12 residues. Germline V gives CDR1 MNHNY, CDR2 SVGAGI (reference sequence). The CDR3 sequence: CASSYSLELQFF. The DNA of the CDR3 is TGTGCCAGCAGTTACTCGCTAGAATTGCAGTTCTTC.

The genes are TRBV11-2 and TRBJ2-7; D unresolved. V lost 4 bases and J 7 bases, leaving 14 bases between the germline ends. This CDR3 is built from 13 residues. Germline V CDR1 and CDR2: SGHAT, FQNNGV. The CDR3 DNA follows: TGTGCCAGCAGCTCCCCACGGGTGACAGAGCAGTACTTC. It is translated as CASSSPRVTEQYF.

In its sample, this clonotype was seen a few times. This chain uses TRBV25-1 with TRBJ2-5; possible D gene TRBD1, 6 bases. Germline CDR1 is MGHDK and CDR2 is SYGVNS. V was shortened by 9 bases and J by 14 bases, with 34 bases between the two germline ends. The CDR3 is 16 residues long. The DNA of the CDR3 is TGTGCCAGGAGGTTAATGTCCTTGCACCCTACAGGGACCACTTACTTC. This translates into CARRLMSLHPTGTTYF.

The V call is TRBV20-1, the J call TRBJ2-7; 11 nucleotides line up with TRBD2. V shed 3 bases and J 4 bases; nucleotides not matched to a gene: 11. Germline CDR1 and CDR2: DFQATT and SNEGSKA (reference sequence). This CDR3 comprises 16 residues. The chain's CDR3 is CSARRTLAGGEYEQYF. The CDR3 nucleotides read TGCAGTGCTAGGAGGACCCTAGCGGGGGGCGAATACGAGCAGTACTTC.

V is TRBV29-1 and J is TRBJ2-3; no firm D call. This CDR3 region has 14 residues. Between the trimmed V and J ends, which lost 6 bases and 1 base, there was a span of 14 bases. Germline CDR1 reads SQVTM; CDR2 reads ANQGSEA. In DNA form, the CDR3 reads TGCAGCGTAGCGAGCCAGTTTGGCACAGATACGCAGTATTTT. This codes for CSVASQFGTDTQYF.

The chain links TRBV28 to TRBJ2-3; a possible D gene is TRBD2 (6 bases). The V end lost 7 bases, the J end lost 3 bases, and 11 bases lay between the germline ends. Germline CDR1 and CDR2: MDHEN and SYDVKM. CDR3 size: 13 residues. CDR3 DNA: TGTGCCAGCACCCTGGGGGGAACAGATACGCAGTATTTT. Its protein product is CASTLGGTDTQYF.

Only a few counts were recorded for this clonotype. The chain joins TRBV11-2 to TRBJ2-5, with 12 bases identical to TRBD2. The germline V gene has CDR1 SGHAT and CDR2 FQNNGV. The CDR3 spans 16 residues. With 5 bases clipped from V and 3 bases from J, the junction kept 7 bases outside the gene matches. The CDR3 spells CASSRLAGAREETQYF. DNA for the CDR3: TGTGCCAGCAGCCGACTAGCGGGAGCCAGAGAAGAGACCCAGTACTTC.

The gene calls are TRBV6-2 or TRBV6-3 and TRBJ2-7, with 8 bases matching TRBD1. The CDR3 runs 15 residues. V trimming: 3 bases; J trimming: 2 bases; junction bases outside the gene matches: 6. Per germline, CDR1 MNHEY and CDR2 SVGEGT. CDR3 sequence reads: CASSYADRGPYEQYF. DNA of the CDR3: TGTGCCAGCAGTTATGCCGACAGGGGCCCCTACGAGCAGTACTTC.

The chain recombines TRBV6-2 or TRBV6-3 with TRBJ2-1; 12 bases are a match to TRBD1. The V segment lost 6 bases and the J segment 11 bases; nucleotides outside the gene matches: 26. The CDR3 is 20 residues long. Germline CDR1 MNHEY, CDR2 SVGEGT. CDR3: CASSQRPGTGGLREGAQQFF. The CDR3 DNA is TGTGCCAGCAGCCAAAGACCCGGGACAGGGGGCCTCCGGGAGGGGGCCCAGCAGTTCTTC.

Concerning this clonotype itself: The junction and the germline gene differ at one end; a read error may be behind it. CDR3 bases: TGTGCCAGCAGTCCTCCTAGCGGGATGGCACCCCCCGCCTTC. Amino acids: CASSPPSGMAPPAF. The rearrangement links TRBV6-1 to TRBJ2-7, with 9 bases matching TRBD2. The germline CDR1 and CDR2 sequences are MNHNS and SASEGT. The CDR3 spans 14 residues.

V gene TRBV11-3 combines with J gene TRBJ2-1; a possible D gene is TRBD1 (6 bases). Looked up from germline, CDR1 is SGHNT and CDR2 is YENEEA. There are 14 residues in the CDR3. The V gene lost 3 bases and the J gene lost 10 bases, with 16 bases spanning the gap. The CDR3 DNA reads TGTGCCAGCAGCTTTCAACAGGGTGGCCACGAGCAGTTCTTC. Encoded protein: CASSFQQGGHEQFF.

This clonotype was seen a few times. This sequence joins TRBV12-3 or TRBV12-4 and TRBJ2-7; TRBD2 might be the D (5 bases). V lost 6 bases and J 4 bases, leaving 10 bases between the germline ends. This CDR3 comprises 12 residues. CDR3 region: CASRLVGYEQYF. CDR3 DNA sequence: TGTGCCAGCAGACTAGTAGGATACGAGCAGTACTTC.

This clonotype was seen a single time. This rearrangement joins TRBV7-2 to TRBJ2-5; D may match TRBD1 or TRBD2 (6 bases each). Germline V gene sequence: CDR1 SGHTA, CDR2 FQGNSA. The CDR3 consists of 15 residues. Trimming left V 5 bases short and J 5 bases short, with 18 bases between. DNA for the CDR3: TGTGCCAGCAGCCGGGCGGGGACACCGGGGGAGACCCAGTACTTC. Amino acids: CASSRAGTPGETQYF.

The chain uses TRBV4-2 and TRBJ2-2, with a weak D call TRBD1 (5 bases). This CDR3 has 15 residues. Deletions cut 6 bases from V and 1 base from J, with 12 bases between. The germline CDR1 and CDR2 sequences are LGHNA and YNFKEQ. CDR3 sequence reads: CASRKSGQNTGELFF. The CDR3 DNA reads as TGTGCCAGCAGGAAGAGTGGACAGAACACCGGGGAGCTGTTTTTT.

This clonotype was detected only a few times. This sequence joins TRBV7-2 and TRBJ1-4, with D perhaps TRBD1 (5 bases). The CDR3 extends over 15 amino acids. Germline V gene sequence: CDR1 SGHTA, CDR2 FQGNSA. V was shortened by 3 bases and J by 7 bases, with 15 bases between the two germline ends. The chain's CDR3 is CASSFESRRGEKLFF. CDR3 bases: TGTGCCAGCAGCTTTGAGTCCAGGAGGGGTGAAAAACTGTTTTTT.

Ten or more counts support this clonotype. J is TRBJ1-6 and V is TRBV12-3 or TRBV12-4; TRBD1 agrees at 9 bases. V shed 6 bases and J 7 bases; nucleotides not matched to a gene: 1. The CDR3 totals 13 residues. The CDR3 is CASRGQGNSPLHF. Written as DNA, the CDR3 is TGTGCCAGCAGGGGACAGGGCAATTCACCCCTCCACTTT.

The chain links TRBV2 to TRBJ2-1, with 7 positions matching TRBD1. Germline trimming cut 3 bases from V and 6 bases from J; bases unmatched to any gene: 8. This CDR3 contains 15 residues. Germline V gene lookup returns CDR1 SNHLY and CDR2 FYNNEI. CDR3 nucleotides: TGTGCCAGCAGTGAGGAACAGGGGAAAGGCAATGAGCAGTTCTTC. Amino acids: CASSEEQGKGNEQFF.

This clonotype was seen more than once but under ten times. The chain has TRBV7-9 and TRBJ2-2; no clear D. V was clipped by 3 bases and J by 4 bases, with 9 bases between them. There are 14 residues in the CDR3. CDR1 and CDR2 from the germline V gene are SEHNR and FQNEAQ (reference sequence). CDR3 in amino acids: CASSLDGSTGELFF. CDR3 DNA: TGTGCCAGCAGCTTGGATGGAAGCACCGGGGAGCTGTTTTTT. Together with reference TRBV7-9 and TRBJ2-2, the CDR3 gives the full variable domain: DTGVSQNPRHKITKRGQNVTFRCDPISEHNRLYWYRQTLGQGPEFLTYFQNEAQLEKSRLLSDRFSAERPKGSFSTLEIQRTEQGDSAMYLCASSLDGSTGELFFGEGSRLTVL.

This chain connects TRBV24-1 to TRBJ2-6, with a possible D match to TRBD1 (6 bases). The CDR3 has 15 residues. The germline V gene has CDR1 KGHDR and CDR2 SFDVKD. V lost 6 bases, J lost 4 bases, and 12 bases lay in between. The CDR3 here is CATSTTGKGANVLTF. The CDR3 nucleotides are TGTGCCACCAGTACCACAGGGAAGGGGGCCAACGTCCTGACTTTC.

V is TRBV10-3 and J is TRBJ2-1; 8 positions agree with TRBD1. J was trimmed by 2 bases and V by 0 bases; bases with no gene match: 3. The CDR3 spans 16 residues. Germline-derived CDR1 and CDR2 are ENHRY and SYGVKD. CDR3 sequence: CAISESSGGPYNEQFF. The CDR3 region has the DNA TGTGCCATCAGTGAGTCATCAGGGGGCCCCTACAATGAGCAGTTCTTC.

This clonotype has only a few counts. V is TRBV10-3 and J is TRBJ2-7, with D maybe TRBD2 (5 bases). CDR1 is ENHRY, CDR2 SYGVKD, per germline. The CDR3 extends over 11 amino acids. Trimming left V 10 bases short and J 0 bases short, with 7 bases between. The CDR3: CATRDSYEQYF. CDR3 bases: TGTGCCACCCGGGACTCCTACGAGCAGTACTTC.

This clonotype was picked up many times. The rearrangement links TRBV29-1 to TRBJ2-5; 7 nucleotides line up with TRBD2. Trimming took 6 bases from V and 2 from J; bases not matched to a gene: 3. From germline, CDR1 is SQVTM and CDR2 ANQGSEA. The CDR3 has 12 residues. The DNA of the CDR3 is TGCAGCGTCGCCGGGGGGCAAGAGACCCAGTACTTC. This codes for CSVAGGQETQYF.

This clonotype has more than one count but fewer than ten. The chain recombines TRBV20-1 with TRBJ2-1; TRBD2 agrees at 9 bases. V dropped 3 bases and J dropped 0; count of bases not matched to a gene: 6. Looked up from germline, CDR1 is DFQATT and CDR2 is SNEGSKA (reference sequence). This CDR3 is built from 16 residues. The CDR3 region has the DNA TGCAGTGCTAGGGACCTAGCGGGACCCTCCTACAATGAGCAGTTCTTC. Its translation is CSARDLAGPSYNEQFF.

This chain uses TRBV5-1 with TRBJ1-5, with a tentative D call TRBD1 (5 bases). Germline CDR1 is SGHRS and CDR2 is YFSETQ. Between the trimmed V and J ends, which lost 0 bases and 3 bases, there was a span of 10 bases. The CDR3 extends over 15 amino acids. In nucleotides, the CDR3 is TGCGCCAGCAGCTTGGTGAGCGGGACCAATCAGCCCCAGCATTTT. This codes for CASSLVSGTNQPQHF.

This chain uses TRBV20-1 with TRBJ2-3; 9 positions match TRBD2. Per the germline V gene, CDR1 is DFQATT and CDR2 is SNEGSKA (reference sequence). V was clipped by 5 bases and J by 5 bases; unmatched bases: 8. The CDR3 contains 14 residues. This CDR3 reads CSAEAGGVEDTQYF. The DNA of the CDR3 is TGCAGTGCTGAAGCGGGAGGAGTGGAAGATACGCAGTATTTT.

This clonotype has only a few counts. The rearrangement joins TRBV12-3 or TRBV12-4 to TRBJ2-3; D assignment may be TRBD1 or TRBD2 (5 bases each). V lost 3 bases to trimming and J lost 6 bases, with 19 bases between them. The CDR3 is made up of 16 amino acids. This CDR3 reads CASSLGSRGPEDTQYF. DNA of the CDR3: TGTGCCAGCAGTTTGGGGTCCCGGGGACCGGAGGATACGCAGTATTTT.

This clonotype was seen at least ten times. The CDR3 bases are TGTGCCAGCAGCCAAGAGACAGGGGGCTACGAGCAGTACTTC. This gives the protein CASSQETGGYEQYF. This chain links TRBV4-2 with TRBJ2-7; TRBD1 matches at 9 bases. Germline CDR1 reads LGHNA; CDR2 reads YNFKEQ. This CDR3 spans 14 amino acids. Unmatched junction bases numbered 0, after V lost 0 bases and J lost 3 bases.

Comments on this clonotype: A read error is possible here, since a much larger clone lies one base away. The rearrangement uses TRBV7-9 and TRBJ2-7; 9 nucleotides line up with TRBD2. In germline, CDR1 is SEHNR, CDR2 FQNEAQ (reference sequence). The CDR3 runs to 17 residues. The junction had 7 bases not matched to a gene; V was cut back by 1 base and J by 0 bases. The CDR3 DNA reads TGTGCCAGCAGCTTAGTTCCTGCTAGCGGGACCTCCTACGAGCAGTACTTC. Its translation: CASSLVPASGTSYEQYF.

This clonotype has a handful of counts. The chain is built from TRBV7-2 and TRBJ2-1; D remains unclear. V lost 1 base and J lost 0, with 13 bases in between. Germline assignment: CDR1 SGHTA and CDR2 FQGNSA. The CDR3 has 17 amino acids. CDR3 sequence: CASSLVGFLSSYNEQFF. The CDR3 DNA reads TGTGCCAGCAGCTTAGTTGGTTTTCTTAGCTCCTACAATGAGCAGTTCTTC.